Listed below are T cell receptor beta chains from one sample, sequenced in a study of cytomegalovirus exposure and HLA in healthy donors. Data came from immunoSEQ multiplex PCR; TCRdb stores just in-frame clones and leaves some out. The data show around 190,000 clones, with around nine tenths seen just once and around 0.3% held by the top ten. Sequencing was performed on PBMCs. These receptors all stem from a woman between 25 and 40 years old in good health and CMV-seronegative. Both conserved end residues are part of each CDR3. D genes are given only for firm matches. Size values are once, few and many counts, or a class for expanded clones, and some rows have none.

J: TRBJ1-5
D: TRBD1
V: TRBV15
size: -
CDR3: CATSREGTALPGPQHF
DNA: TGTGCCACCAGCAGAGAGGGGACAGCGCTGCCGGGGCCCCAGCATTTT

J: TRBJ2-5
D: -
V: TRBV7-8
size: once
CDR3: CASSFPGGTPVETQYF
DNA: TGTGCCAGCAGCTTCCCGGGGGGCACCCCTGTGGAGACCCAGTACTTC

J: TRBJ2-2
D: TRBD2
V: TRBV5-1
size: -
CDR3: CASSLGTSDNGELFF
DNA: TGCGCCAGCAGCTTAGGGACTAGCGATAACGGGGAGCTGTTTTTT

J: TRBJ2-5
D: -
V: TRBV21-1
size: -
CDR3: CASSKSRTGGTNNKETQYF
DNA: TGTGCCAGCAGCAAGTCAAGGACAGGCGGGACAAATAATAAAGAGACCCAGTACTTC

J: TRBJ2-3
D: TRBD2
V: TRBV14
size: -
CDR3: CASSQSGGARVRAQYF
DNA: TGTGCCAGCAGTCAGAGCGGGGGGGCCAGGGTCAGGGCGCAGTATTTT

J: TRBJ2-2
D: TRBD1
V: TRBV4-1
size: -
CDR3: CASSQATGQRAGELFF
DNA: TGCGCCAGCAGCCAAGCCACGGGACAGCGCGCCGGGGAGCTGTTTTTT

J: TRBJ2-7
D: TRBD1
V: TRBV5-1
size: few
CDR3: CASSSGTGDYEQYF
DNA: TGCGCCAGCAGCTCCGGGACAGGAGACTACGAGCAGTACTTC

J: TRBJ2-3
D: TRBD2
V: TRBV5-1
size: -
CDR3: CASSKTLAGGFPQDTQYF
DNA: TGCGCCAGCAGCAAAACTCTAGCGGGGGGGTTCCCCCAGGATACGCAGTATTTT

J: TRBJ2-1
D: TRBD2
V: TRBV2
size: -
CDR3: CASSPRADSGDNEQFF
DNA: TGTGCCAGCAGCCCCCGCGCTGATAGCGGGGACAATGAGCAGTTCTTC

J: TRBJ2-5
D: -
V: TRBV28
size: once
CDR3: CASGLGVGLQETQYF
DNA: TGTGCCAGCGGTTTAGGGGTGGGGCTGCAAGAGACCCAGTACTTC

J: TRBJ2-3
D: -
V: TRBV18
size: -
CDR3: CASSPGQGRDTQYF
DNA: TGTGCCAGCTCACCGGGCCAAGGCAGAGATACGCAGTATTTT

J: TRBJ2-1
D: -
V: TRBV11-2
size: -
CDR3: CASSLVTSPYNEQFF
DNA: TGTGCCAGCAGCTTGGTTACTTCCCCTTACAATGAGCAGTTCTTC

J: TRBJ1-2
D: -
V: TRBV4-2
size: -
CDR3: CASSQNDRPYGYTF
DNA: TGTGCCAGCAGCCAGAATGACAGGCCCTATGGCTACACCTTC

J: TRBJ1-1
D: -
V: TRBV2
size: few
CDR3: CASRYRVAFF
DNA: TGTGCCAGCAGGTACAGGGTTGCTTTCTTT

J: TRBJ2-1
D: -
V: TRBV18
size: -
CDR3: CASSPYQGDEQFF
DNA: TGTGCCAGCTCACCATATCAGGGCGATGAGCAGTTCTTC

J: TRBJ2-5
D: TRBD2
V: TRBV9
size: few
CDR3: CASSYRGLGRETQYF
DNA: TGTGCCAGCAGCTACCGAGGACTAGGCAGAGAGACCCAGTACTTC

J: TRBJ2-3
D: TRBD2
V: TRBV4-1
size: -
CDR3: CASSQERSGGNTDTQYF
DNA: TGCGCCAGCAGCCAAGAACGTAGCGGGGGAAACACAGATACGCAGTATTTT

J: TRBJ2-3
D: -
V: TRBV7-9
size: -
CDR3: CASQGISTDTQYF
DNA: TGTGCCAGCCAGGGGATCAGCACAGATACGCAGTATTTT

J: TRBJ2-6
D: -
V: TRBV4-2
size: -
CDR3: CASSQNMANSGANVLTF
DNA: TGTGCCAGCAGCCAGAACATGGCAAACTCTGGGGCCAACGTCCTGACTTTC

J: TRBJ2-7
D: TRBD2
V: TRBV28
size: -
CDR3: CASSPGGWTSGSLPYEQYF
DNA: TGTGCCAGCAGCCCTGGAGGATGGACTAGCGGGAGTTTGCCCTACGAGCAGTACTTC

J: TRBJ2-1
D: -
V: TRBV7-2
size: -
CDR3: CASSGDFYNEQFF
DNA: TGTGCCAGCAGCGGGGACTTTTACAATGAGCAGTTCTTC

J: TRBJ2-7
D: -
V: TRBV2
size: once
CDR3: CASSEVVGAYEQYF
DNA: TGTGCCAGCAGTGAAGTGGTAGGGGCCTACGAGCAGTACTTC

J: TRBJ2-6
D: -
V: TRBV7-7
size: -
CDR3: CASSPSTPSAGANVLTF
DNA: TGTGCTAGCAGCCCCTCCACTCCTAGCGCTGGGGCCAACGTCCTGACTTTC

J: TRBJ1-1
D: -
V: TRBV6-5
size: -
CDR3: CASSSREGVTEAFF
DNA: TGTGCCAGCAGCTCGAGGGAGGGGGTGACTGAAGCTTTCTTT

J: TRBJ1-2
D: -
V: TRBV28
size: -
CDR3: CASTSPNSNYGYTF
DNA: TGTGCCAGCACCTCTCCCAACTCTAACTATGGCTACACCTTC

J: TRBJ2-2
D: -
V: TRBV5-8
size: -
CDR3: CASSRNGGATGELFF
DNA: TGTGCCAGCAGCCGAAATGGAGGGGCCACCGGGGAGCTGTTTTTT

J: TRBJ2-2
D: -
V: TRBV6-5
size: -
CDR3: CASQRGQNTGELFF
DNA: TGTGCCAGCCAACGTGGACAGAACACCGGGGAGCTGTTTTTT

J: TRBJ2-7
D: -
V: TRBV5-4
size: -
CDR3: CASSIPPRGPTYEQYF
DNA: TGTGCCAGCAGTATACCACCCCGCGGGCCGACCTACGAGCAGTACTTC

J: TRBJ1-5
D: TRBD1
V: TRBV29-1
size: few
CDR3: CSVSTGGEGQPQHF
DNA: TGCAGCGTTAGTACAGGGGGCGAGGGTCAGCCCCAGCATTTT

J: TRBJ1-1
D: TRBD1
V: TRBV5-1
size: -
CDR3: CASSKQGASEAFF
DNA: TGCGCCAGCTCGAAACAGGGGGCGAGTGAAGCTTTCTTT

J: TRBJ1-6
D: -
V: TRBV30
size: once
CDR3: CAWRQTGQNSPLHF
DNA: TGTGCCTGGAGGCAGACAGGTCAAAATTCACCCCTCCACTTT

J: TRBJ1-6
D: TRBD1
V: TRBV5-1
size: -
CDR3: CASSRDRNSPLHF
DNA: TGCGCCAGCAGCAGGGACAGAAATTCACCCCTCCACTTT

J: TRBJ1-2
D: TRBD1
V: TRBV7-9
size: -
CDR3: CASSSPGGNYGYTF
DNA: TGTGCCAGCAGCTCGCCAGGGGGCAACTATGGCTACACCTTC

J: TRBJ2-7
D: -
V: TRBV28
size: -
CDR3: CASSLRGLQSYEQYF
DNA: TGTGCCAGCAGTTTAAGGGGCCTCCAGTCCTACGAGCAGTACTTC

J: TRBJ2-7
D: -
V: TRBV5-5
size: -
CDR3: CASSLGLRGSYEQYF
DNA: TGTGCCAGCAGCTTGGGTTTACGGGGCTCCTACGAGCAGTACTTC

J: TRBJ2-7
D: TRBD1
V: TRBV28
size: -
CDR3: CASSPPGTGRNEQYF
DNA: TGTGCCAGCAGTCCCCCCGGGACAGGGAGAAACGAGCAGTACTTC

J: TRBJ2-1
D: -
V: TRBV6-1
size: -
CDR3: CASSEQGPAEVNEQFF
DNA: TGTGCCAGCAGTGAACAGGGGCCCGCCGAGGTGAATGAGCAGTTCTTC

J: TRBJ1-3
D: -
V: TRBV11-2
size: -
CDR3: CASSLRGISGNTIYF
DNA: TGTGCCAGCAGCTTAAGGGGGATCTCTGGAAACACCATATATTTT

J: TRBJ1-1
D: -
V: TRBV10-2
size: -
CDR3: CASSDTTNTEAFF
DNA: TGCGCCAGCAGTGATACTACGAACACTGAAGCTTTCTTT

J: TRBJ2-7
D: TRBD1
V: TRBV5-1
size: -
CDR3: CASSRDRGSPSSSYEQYF
DNA: TGCGCCAGCAGCCGGGACAGGGGGTCACCTTCCAGCTCCTACGAGCAGTACTTC

J: TRBJ2-3
D: TRBD2
V: TRBV7-3
size: -
CDR3: CASSRTSSMADTQYF
DNA: TGTGCCAGCAGCCGGACTAGCTCCATGGCAGATACGCAGTATTTT

J: TRBJ1-2
D: TRBD1
V: TRBV6-1
size: -
CDR3: CASRTGQGAYYGYTF
DNA: TGTGCCAGCAGGACGGGACAGGGGGCGTACTATGGCTACACCTTC

J: TRBJ1-2
D: -
V: TRBV4-1
size: -
CDR3: CASSQGPDGGYGYTF
DNA: TGCGCCAGCAGCCAAGGCCCGGATGGAGGCTATGGCTACACCTTC

J: TRBJ1-1
D: -
V: TRBV7-9
size: -
CDR3: CASSLKGVSTEAFF
DNA: TGTGCCAGCAGCTTGAAGGGGGTGAGCACTGAAGCTTTCTTT

J: TRBJ2-1
D: TRBD1
V: TRBV30
size: -
CDR3: CAWSVDRGRYNEQFF
DNA: TGTGCCTGGAGTGTCGACAGGGGGAGATACAATGAGCAGTTCTTC

J: TRBJ1-1
D: -
V: TRBV28
size: -
CDR3: CASSPINTEAFF
DNA: TGTGCCAGCAGCCCAATTAACACTGAAGCTTTCTTT

J: TRBJ2-5
D: -
V: TRBV21-1
size: -
CDR3: CASTLSGARAETQYF
DNA: TGTGCCAGCACCCTCTCCGGTGCGAGAGCGGAGACCCAGTACTTC

J: TRBJ2-7
D: TRBD2
V: TRBV5-1
size: -
CDR3: CASSFGTSGNAGEQYF
DNA: TGCGCCAGCAGCTTTGGGACTAGCGGGAACGCGGGCGAGCAGTACTTC

J: TRBJ2-1
D: TRBD2
V: TRBV9
size: -
CDR3: CASSLPRLAEYNEQFF
DNA: TGTGCCAGCAGCCTACCTCGGCTAGCGGAATACAATGAGCAGTTCTTC

J: TRBJ2-1
D: -
V: TRBV7-2
size: -
CDR3: CASSRVGYNEQFF
DNA: TGTGCCAGCAGTCGGGTTGGCTACAATGAGCAGTTCTTC